This T cell receptor (beta chain) was obtained from a study of beta chain features in type 1 diabetes. Study-wide results and limits: Across all four CD4+ subsets, people with type 1 diabetes showed modestly shorter TCRB CDR3s. Here, the possible influence of HLA type (on TCRB rearrangement) remained unresolved.

Remarks on this clone: Its antigen is currently unknown. The sample has other DNA sequences that encode this CDR3 too.

Blood was drawn once from each donor into heparinised tubes. The draws averaged approximately 120 mL. The study reverse transcribed the entire isolated RNA, so it sequenced expressed TCRB transcripts. Data came from immunoSEQ multiplex PCR; TCRdb stores just in-frame clones and leaves some out. The repertoire holds around 500,000 clones, 10% to 12% seen once, with 0.04% to 0.05% in the top ten. Germline V gives CDR1 SQVTM, CDR2 ANQGSEA. Trimming cost V 6 bases and J 3 bases; bases outside gene matches: 5. The length of the CDR3 is 14 residues. The genes are TRBV29-1 and TRBJ2-3, with 11 bases that match TRBD1. The sequence derives from a woman between 18 and 29 years old in good health. The sample comprised naive CD4+ T cells from blood. The CDR3: CSVDGTGGTDTQYF. For the CDR3, the DNA is TGCAGCGTCGATGGGACAGGGGGAACAGATACGCAGTATTTT.